A single T cell receptor (beta chain) is shown here with its context. Antigen: not known. TCRdb redid the calling of the RACE reads with MiXCR, one entry per CDR3 protein. Among 150,000 to 200,000 distinct CDR3 sequences listed, 14% were seen once. Time point described: patch test 1, 2 weeks after DPC sensitization. Described treatment: therapeutic diphenylcyclopropenone sensitization with weekly scalp DPC. Ahead of each patch test application, blood was drawn. It was from unfractionated whole blood that total RNA was extracted. The CDR3 sequence is 13 residues long. Trimming cost V 6 bases and J 2 bases, with 11 bases left between them. Looked up from germline, CDR1 is SQVTM and CDR2 is ANQGSEA. The source of the sample is a study of human T cells and chemical hapten exposure. Overall study findings and caveats: Clustering by CDR3 similarity yielded significantly more large clusters from expanded TCRs than controls. TCRs above 1 in 1000 frequency stayed constant with DPC sensitization.

The sequencing here drew on whole blood, taken in connection with sensitization to the hapten diphenylcyclopropenone (DPC). V gene TRBV29-1 combines with J gene TRBJ1-3, with D tentatively TRBD1 (5 bases). The source is a woman under 40 with alopecia areata. Some clones in this sample may be carry-over from other donors' samples. In nucleotides, the CDR3 is TGCAGCGTGGACGAGGGGACTGGAAACACCATATATTTT. Protein product: CSVDEGTGNTIYF.